This TCR beta chain derives from a study of control samples from healthy donors and cancer patients. Trimming shortened V by 4 bases and J by 7 bases, and 17 bases separated the two germline ends. Per germline, CDR1 SGHKS and CDR2 YYEKEE (reference sequence). The CDR3 contains 14 residues. The assay was immunoSEQ multiplex PCR, and TCRdb's table has in-frame clones only and misses some. Among some 70,000 clones listed, about 83% were seen once. The sequencing sample was made of blood. The sequence was obtained from a man aged 55 to 70 in good health. The chain has TRBV5-5 and TRBJ1-2; D unresolved. CDR3 residues: CASSQVAGSGGYTF. As DNA, the CDR3 is TGTGCCAGCAGCCAAGTGGCGGGGTCGGGTGGCTACACCTTC.